This TCR beta chain was captured by sequencing in a study of cytomegalovirus exposure and HLA in healthy donors. General study results and limits: With high specificity and sensitivity, the classifier reportedly diagnosed cytomegalovirus status.

The CDR3 is made up of 15 amino acids. From germline, CDR1 is SGHAT and CDR2 FQDESV (reference sequence). The junction had 7 bases not matched to a gene; V was cut back by 4 bases and J by 6 bases. PCR amplification relied on 60 Vbeta primers (plus 13 Jbeta primers). Profiling relied on immunoSEQ multiplex PCR, and the TCRdb table lists in-frame clones only, not all of them. The table for this sample gives about 160,000 clones. The donors (healthy individuals) were bone marrow donors. Likely unrecorded immune exposures existed in these nominally healthy donors. Points on this clone: Its target is unknown.

Material for sequencing was PBMCs. The receptor's source is a man younger than 45 in good health and CMV-seronegative. The J gene is TRBJ2-5, the V gene TRBV11-1; 11 bases align to TRBD2. In DNA form, the CDR3 reads TGTGCCAGCAGCTCGGAAACTAGCGGGAGAAAGACCCAGTACTTC. It codes for CASSSETSGRKTQYF.